Each of the 30 T cell receptor beta chains below was sequenced from the same sample in a study of T cell repertoires in cytomegalovirus infection (dated by TCRdb to the late 2010s). For sequencing, an Illumina HiSeq 1500 was employed. TCRdb took the public reads, trimmed them with fastp at Q25, ran MiXCR for clone calling and kept in-frame beta chains. Entries are consolidated by CDR3 protein sequence, retaining the most common genes and DNA. The sample data list around 770,000 distinct CDR3 sequences, and around 29% of these were observed just once. The top ten hold approximately 14% of the sample. Antigens for these TCRs are unknown. The treatment or condition label of this sample denotes: in vitro stimulation with specific CMV peptide epitopes to enrich CMV-specific T cells. The input for sequencing was cultured CD8+ T cells from PBMCs, taken from culture after CMV antigen stimulation. The receptors were gathered from a human donor in good health (CMV status not recorded). Some clones in this sample may be carry-over from other donors' samples.

The table lists this clonotype with a few counts. The V and J genes are TRBV7-2 and TRBJ2-2; the D gene is possibly TRBD1 (6 bases). Trimming removed 10 bases at V and 4 bases at J, with 13 bases between. Germline V gene data show CDR1 as SGHTA and CDR2 as FQGNSA. The CDR3 is made up of 13 amino acids. The CDR3 spells CATLQGVTGELFF. CDR3 bases: TGTGCCACGCTACAGGGAGTCACCGGGGAGCTGTTTTTT.

This clonotype was detected only a few times. CDR3 sequence: CAISEPAPDTQYF. In nucleotides, the CDR3 is TGTGCCATCAGTGAACCCGCGCCAGATACGCAGTATTTT. The J gene is TRBJ2-3, the V gene TRBV10-3; D is uncertain. CDR3 length: 13 residues. The V gene lost 3 bases and the J gene lost 4 bases, with 8 bases spanning the gap. Germline CDR1 reads ENHRY; CDR2 reads SYGVKD.

J is TRBJ2-3 and V is TRBV14; TRBD1 matches 9 bases. This CDR3 has 16 residues. Unmatched junction bases numbered 3, after V lost 1 base and J lost 1 base. The V gene's germline CDR1 is SGHDN and CDR2 FVKESK. CDR3 region: CASSQVGDRGTDTQYF. The CDR3 region has the DNA TGTGCCAGCAGCCAAGTGGGGGACAGGGGCACAGATACGCAGTATTTT. The full variable domain, rest sourced from reference TRBV14 and TRBJ2-3, is EAGVTQFPSHSVIEKGQTVTLRCDPISGHDNLYWYRRVMGKEIKFLLHFVKESKQDESGMPNNRFLAERTGGTYSTLKVQPAELEDSGVYFCASSQVGDRGTDTQYFGPGTRLTVL.

This clonotype was counted ten times or more. The chain uses TRBV7-2 and TRBJ1-1; maybe TRBD1 (5 bases). Germline-derived CDR1 and CDR2 are SGHTA and FQGNSA. Between the trimmed V and J ends, which lost 4 bases and 0 bases, there was a span of 21 bases. This CDR3 has 18 amino acids. CDR3 amino acids: CASSSLGWPAGLNTEAFF. DNA of the CDR3: TGTGCCAGCAGCTCCCTGGGGTGGCCGGCGGGGCTGAACACTGAAGCTTTCTTT.

The CDR3 DNA is TGCGCCAGCACCGTAGCGGGGTTCTCCTACGAGCAGTACTTC. Its protein product is CASTVAGFSYEQYF. The chain employs TRBV5-1 and TRBJ2-7, with 8 bases aligning to TRBD2. From germline, CDR1 is SGHRS and CDR2 YFSETQ. V dropped 6 bases and J dropped 0; count of bases not matched to a gene: 5. The CDR3 loop spans 14 amino acids.

This chain connects TRBV20-1 to TRBJ1-1, with unresolved D. The V and J ends lost 1 base and 4 bases respectively, with 19 bases between them. Looked up from germline, CDR1 is DFQATT and CDR2 is SNEGSKA (reference sequence). This CDR3 is built from 16 residues. The DNA for the CDR3 is TGCAGTGCTAGAGTCTTGGACCGGTTTCCGATCACTGAAGCTTTCTTT. Its protein product is CSARVLDRFPITEAFF.

Notes on this clonotype: A read error may be the cause here, since a much bigger clone is one base away. The V gene is TRBV7-2, the J gene TRBJ1-2; 8 bases map to TRBD1. The CDR3 spans 14 residues. With V trimmed by 5 bases and J by 6 bases, 8 bases remained unmatched. Per the germline V gene, CDR1 is SGHTA and CDR2 is FQGNSA. The CDR3 protein is CASSPPDREDGYTF. CDR3 in DNA: TGTGCCAGCAGCCCCCCGGACAGGGAGGATGGCTACACCTTC. The complete variable domain, with remaining parts taken from reference TRBV7-2 and TRBJ1-2, reads GAGVSQSPSNKVTEKGKDVELRCDPISGHTALYWYRQSLGQGLEFLIYFQGNSAPDKSGLPSDRFSAERTGGSVSTLTIQRTQQEDSAVYLCASSPPDREDGYTFGSGTRLTVV.

V is TRBV7-6 and J is TRBJ2-5, with TRBD2 as a possible D gene (6 bases). V was cut by 3 bases and J by 4 bases, with 9 bases left in between. Germline loops: CDR1 SGHVS, CDR2 FNYEAQ. The CDR3 extends over 13 amino acids. CDR3 nucleotides: TGTGCCAGCAGCTTGCGGAGGGGAGAGACCCAGTACTTC. As protein: CASSLRRGETQYF. Complete variable domain (other parts from reference TRBV7-6 and TRBJ2-5): GAGVSQSPRYKVTKRGQDVALRCDPISGHVSLYWYRQALGQGPEFLTYFNYEAQQDKSGLPNDRFSAERPEGSISTLTIQRTEQRDSAMYRCASSLRRGETQYFGPGTRLLVL.

The count of this clonotype is one. The rearrangement uses TRBV11-2 and TRBJ2-7; D is undetermined. Looked up from germline, CDR1 is SGHAT and CDR2 is FQNNGV. The V end lost 1 base, the J end lost 0 bases, and 10 bases lay between the germline ends. This CDR3 region has 15 residues. The CDR3 region has the DNA TGTGCCAGCAGCTTAGGAGACGGCGGCTCCTACGAGCAGTACGTC. This sequence encodes CASSLGDGGSYEQYV.

This chain connects TRBV5-6 to TRBJ2-1; 12 bases are a match to TRBD2. Germline CDR1 and CDR2: SGHDT and YYEEEE. The CDR3 contains 15 residues. V lost 4 bases and J lost 5; bases outside the gene matches: 4. The CDR3 DNA reads as TGTGCCAGCAGCCGTACTAGCGGGGGGAACAATGAGCAGTTCTTC. Encoded protein: CASSRTSGGNNEQFF.

This chain joins TRBV20-1 and TRBJ2-1; TRBD1 matches 9 bases. Looked up from germline, CDR1 is DFQATT and CDR2 is SNEGSKA (reference sequence). The ends lost 8 bases at V and 3 bases at J; junction bases unmatched: 8. The CDR3 contains 14 residues. The CDR3, as DNA: TGCAGTTGGAAAGACAGGGGGATCTACAATGAGCAGTTCTTC. Protein sequence: CSWKDRGIYNEQFF.

V and J are TRBV19 and TRBJ2-5; possibly TRBD1 for D (6 bases). The V end lost 7 bases, the J end lost 5 bases, and 17 bases lay between the germline ends. The CDR3 spans 14 residues. Germline V CDR1 and CDR2: LNHDA, SQIVND (reference sequence). The CDR3 nucleotides read TGTGCCAGTAACACGGACAGTTCTTTTGAGACCCAGTACTTC. Amino acids: CASNTDSSFETQYF. Using reference TRBV19 and TRBJ2-5 for the parts outside the CDR3, the full variable domain is DGGITQSPKYLFRKEGQNVTLSCEQNLNHDAMYWYRQDPGQGLRLIYYSQIVNDFQKGDIAEGYSVSREKKESFPLTVTSAQKNPTAFYLCASNTDSSFETQYFGPGTRLLVL.

The chain recombines TRBV28 with TRBJ1-5; no firm D call. V was shortened by 2 bases and J by 10 bases, with 12 bases between the two germline ends. Germline assignment: CDR1 MDHEN and CDR2 SYDVKM. The CDR3 is 13 amino acids. The CDR3 loop reads CASSLRTPEPQHF. Here the CDR3 DNA reads TGTGCCAGCAGTTTACGGACCCCCGAACCCCAGCATTTT.

This rearrangement joins TRBV19 to TRBJ1-5; D is perhaps TRBD1 (5 bases). Trimming pared 3 bases from V and 0 bases from J, leaving 9 bases between. Per germline, CDR1 LNHDA and CDR2 SQIVND (reference sequence). This CDR3 is 15 amino acids long. This CDR3 is CASSIVGDSNQPQHF. The CDR3 DNA is TGTGCCAGTAGTATTGTGGGGGATAGCAATCAGCCCCAGCATTTT.

This clonotype was found a few times. This chain links TRBV7-6 with TRBJ2-3; no clear D gene. Trimming shortened V by 4 bases and J by 4 bases, and 12 bases separated the two germline ends. Germline assignment: CDR1 SGHVS and CDR2 FNYEAQ. The CDR3 is 14 amino acids. The CDR3 bases are TGTGCCAGCAGCTCCGACGGGCCCCCAGATACGCAGTATTTT. Its translation: CASSSDGPPDTQYF.

V gene TRBV6-6 combines with J gene TRBJ1-4; possibly TRBD1 for D (6 bases). The CDR3 consists of 13 residues. Looked up from germline, CDR1 is MNHNY and CDR2 is SVGAGI (reference sequence). V was cut by 7 bases and J by 6 bases, with 12 bases left in between. CDR3 DNA: TGTGCCAGCAAGGGCAGGGGTTATGAAAAACTGTTTTTT. This encodes CASKGRGYEKLFF.

This clonotype was seen more than once but under ten times. The chain couples TRBV7-9 to TRBJ1-2; D perhaps matches TRBD1 (6 bases). The CDR3 sequence is 13 residues long. The V gene's germline CDR1 is SEHNR and CDR2 FQNEAQ (reference sequence). Trimming pared 3 bases from V and 4 bases from J, leaving 9 bases between. CDR3 sequence: CASSFDRLYGYTF. As DNA, the CDR3 is TGTGCCAGCAGCTTTGACAGGCTCTATGGCTACACCTTC. The full variable domain, rest sourced from reference TRBV7-9 and TRBJ1-2, is DTGVSQNPRHKITKRGQNVTFRCDPISEHNRLYWYRQTLGQGPEFLTYFQNEAQLEKSRLLSDRFSAERPKGSFSTLEIQRTEQGDSAMYLCASSFDRLYGYTFGSGTRLTVV.

This clonotype appeared many times. The chain is built from TRBV7-2 and TRBJ1-4, with D perhaps matching TRBD1 (6 bases). CDR3 length: 15 residues. Looked up from germline, CDR1 is SGHTA and CDR2 is FQGNSA. Trimming took 7 bases from V and 5 from J, leaving 17 bases between them. The CDR3 spells CASTLGGGRNEKLFF. The DNA for the CDR3 is TGTGCCAGCACCCTCGGGGGGGGGCGAAATGAAAAACTGTTTTTT.

The chain uses TRBV19 and TRBJ2-3; TRBD1 is a possible D gene (6 bases). CDR3 length: 16 residues. CDR1 is LNHDA, CDR2 SQIVND, per germline (reference sequence). V lost 6 bases and J lost 6, with 22 bases in between. CDR3 sequence: CASRSRQGLVGDTQYF. CDR3 coding DNA: TGTGCCAGTAGATCGAGGCAGGGGTTAGTCGGTGATACGCAGTATTTT.

The chain recombines TRBV6-2 or TRBV6-3 with TRBJ2-5, with 11 bases fitting TRBD2. CDR3 length equals 16 residues. Germline V lookup: CDR1 MNHEY, CDR2 SVGEGT. Trimming removed 6 bases from V and 2 bases from J; junction bases left unmatched: 8. CDR3 in amino acids: CASRPLLAGVQETQYF. For the CDR3, the DNA is TGTGCCAGCAGACCCCTACTAGCGGGGGTGCAAGAGACCCAGTACTTC.

This clonotype was seen ten or more times. The chain has TRBV2 and TRBJ1-5; D gene uncertain. The CDR3 runs to 11 residues. CDR1 is SNHLY and CDR2 is FYNNEI in the germline V gene. Trimming pared 4 bases from V and 6 bases from J, leaving 4 bases between. CDR3 region: CASSGGQPQHF. CDR3 DNA sequence: TGTGCCAGCAGTGGCGGTCAGCCCCAGCATTTT. Drawing the rest from reference TRBV2 and TRBJ1-5, the complete variable domain is EPEVTQTPSHQVTQMGQEVILRCVPISNHLYFYWYRQILGQKVEFLVSFYNNEISEKSEIFDDQFSVERPDGSNFTLKIRSTKLEDSAMYFCASSGGQPQHFGDGTRLSIL.

The chain has TRBV24-1 and TRBJ1-2; 7 bases agree with TRBD1. The CDR3 has 15 residues. Germline V gene data show CDR1 as KGHDR and CDR2 as SFDVKD. J gave up 0 bases and V 5 bases, and 5 bases lay outside the gene matches. The CDR3 DNA follows: TGTGCCACCAGTGGACGGGACAGCGCTAACTATGGCTACACCTTC. Its translation: CATSGRDSANYGYTF.

This chain joins TRBV20-1 and TRBJ2-7, with a weak D call TRBD2 (6 bases). The CDR3 consists of 14 residues. Per the germline V gene, CDR1 is DFQATT and CDR2 is SNEGSKA (reference sequence). V was clipped by 3 bases and J by 3 bases, with 15 bases between them. The CDR3 region is CSARNDPGVYEQYV. The CDR3 DNA sequence: TGCAGTGCTAGGAATGACCCGGGAGTCTACGAGCAGTACGTC.

The chain combines TRBV12-3 or TRBV12-4 with TRBJ1-2; D is perhaps TRBD1 (5 bases). CDR3 length equals 13 residues. Deletions cut 7 bases from V and 8 bases from J, with 17 bases between. CDR3 nucleotides: TGTGCCAGCACCCCTGGGGGTAATCAAGGCTACACCTTC. Translation: CASTPGGNQGYTF.

V usage is TRBV28 and J usage is TRBJ1-2, with D uncertain. Germline-derived CDR1 and CDR2 are MDHEN and SYDVKM. There are 12 residues in the CDR3. V dropped 3 bases and J dropped 8 bases, with 10 bases sitting between them. In DNA form, the CDR3 reads TGTGCCAGCAGTTTCACCACGTGGGGCTACACCTTC. Translation gives CASSFTTWGYTF.

In DNA form, the CDR3 reads TGTGCCAGCAGTTACCGGTTACATGAGCAGTTCTTC. Residues: CASSYRLHEQFF. The chain carries TRBV6-2 or TRBV6-3 and TRBJ2-1, with unresolved D. Germline CDR1 and CDR2: MNHEY and SVGEGT. This CDR3 is 12 amino acids long. The V end was cut by 2 bases, the J end by 8 bases, with 7 bases between.

This clonotype was recorded many times. This CDR3 is CASSEGQGADTQYF. CDR3 nucleotide sequence: TGTGCCAGCAGTGAAGGGCAGGGGGCAGATACGCAGTATTTT. The rearrangement uses TRBV6-1 and TRBJ2-3; 7 bases align to TRBD1. Germline CDR1 reads MNHNS; CDR2 reads SASEGT. V shed 1 base and J 4 bases; nucleotides not matched to a gene: 2. This CDR3 is 14 amino acids long.

This clonotype was picked up a small number of times. The chain is built from TRBV4-2 and TRBJ2-7, with 8 bases lining up with TRBD1. V shed 4 bases, J shed 2 bases, and the junction held 7 bases outside the gene matches. CDR1 LGHNA and CDR2 YNFKEQ come from the germline V gene. CDR3 length: 15 amino acids. The CDR3 loop is CASSLLQGGPYEQYF. Written as DNA, the CDR3 is TGTGCCAGCAGCCTCCTACAGGGGGGTCCCTACGAGCAGTACTTC.

The chain carries TRBV10-3 and TRBJ2-2, with 8 bases aligning to TRBD2. Germline CDR1 ENHRY, CDR2 SYGVKD. Trimming at V came to 8 bases and at J to 0 bases, leaving 17 bases not matched to a gene. The CDR3 totals 19 residues. The CDR3 loop is CAIAGPGTRIRPNTGELFF. The CDR3 DNA sequence: TGTGCCATCGCCGGTCCCGGGACTAGGATTAGACCGAACACCGGGGAGCTGTTTTTT.

This clonotype was observed a handful of times. V usage is TRBV5-5 and J usage is TRBJ2-1; no definite D call. CDR1 is SGHKS, CDR2 YYEKEE, per germline (reference sequence). Between the trimmed V and J ends, which lost 1 base and 5 bases, there was a span of 7 bases. The CDR3 spans 13 residues. CDR3 in amino acids: CASSLNAHNEQFF. For the CDR3, the DNA is TGTGCCAGCAGCTTGAATGCCCACAATGAGCAGTTCTTC.